Reported below is one T cell receptor (beta chain). Antigen: not known. Cultured CD4+ T-cell DNA underwent Oncomine TCR Beta short-read sequencing. Each CDR3 protein is one row after TCRdb ran MiXCR on the PCR reads. This sample carries 15,000 to 20,000 distinct CDR3 sequences, under 80% of them seen once, and the ten largest clones take 12%. Treatment reported: roughly 11-day PBMC culture with coronavirus spike peptide pools or control peptides (ViraFEST assay). This sample was included in a study of vaccination and CD4 T cells after COVID-19. About the study: Six male and four female convalescents took part, two of them Hispanic. Blood was drawn a median about 75 days post second dose, range 14 to 241.

Notes on the study in general: Convalescent patients had a median roughly 86% of post-vaccine SARS-CoV-2-reactive clones that were detected only after vaccination, not before it.

The sequenced material came from CD4+ T cells from blood, cultured in vitro. The TCR sequence derives from a human donor who had recovered from COVID-19.

The CDR3 DNA follows: TGCAGCGTTGAACCCACAGGACTTAGCTACGAGCAGTACTTC. It specifies CSVEPTGLSYEQYF. The chain carries TRBV29-1 and TRBJ2-7; D could derive from TRBD1 or TRBD2 (5 bases each). V was shortened by 2 bases and J by 3 bases, with 14 bases between the two germline ends. CDR1 SQVTM and CDR2 ANQGSEA come from the germline V gene. CDR3 length: 14 residues.